The present T cell receptor beta chain was sequenced within a study of cytomegalovirus exposure and HLA in healthy donors. Whole-study context: Unique TCRs numbering roughly 85 million, obtained from HLA-typed donors, made up an early data release. Across about 400 genotyped donors, over 70% landed in the Caucasian-associated ancestry cluster. The study, taken as a whole, reports: In an earlier analysis, most TCR beta V segments were productive about 87% or about 30% of the time. Among donors in an Asian-associated ancestry cluster, a later analysis reportedly found fewer N-insertions than the roughly 730-donor mean.

CDR1 is MGHRA, CDR2 YSYEKL, per germline. The CDR3 consists of 19 residues. Unmatched junction bases numbered 12, after V lost 3 bases and J lost 2 bases. Both 60 Vbeta primers and 13 Jbeta primers went into the PCR. Clones were read by immunoSEQ multiplex PCR, and TCRdb kept only the in-frame ones, dropping some. Of about 21,000 clones in the sample, about 77% were seen once. Regarding this clone: Antigen unknown.

The receptor comes from a man aged 55 to 70 in good health and CMV-seronegative. The V gene is TRBV4-1, the J gene TRBJ2-5, with TRBD2 identical over 13 bases. The specimen was PBMCs. The CDR3 DNA is TGCGCCAGCAGCCATAAACTACTAGCGGGAGGGCCCCCACAAGAGACCCAGTACTTC. It translates to CASSHKLLAGGPPQETQYF.